This record looks at one TCR beta chain sequence and its context. The V segment lost 5 bases and the J segment 1 base; nucleotides outside the gene matches: 3. Per the germline V gene, CDR1 is PRHDT and CDR2 is FYEKMQ (reference sequence). The CDR3 runs 14 residues. Libraries were prepared by immunoSEQ multiplex PCR; TCRdb keeps only in-frame clonotypes and omits some of them. The sample comprises over 85,000 clones, over 85% of which are singletons, and 6.5% to 8% rests with the top ten. The record originates from a study of siplizumab effects on memory and regulatory T cells. The clonotype comes from a human donor in good health. Sequencing used CD8+ T cells sorted from blood. The V call is TRBV13, the J call TRBJ1-1; TRBD1 matches at 8 bases. The CDR3 protein is CASSLGQENTEAFF. The CDR3 DNA is TGTGCCAGCAGCCTGGGACAGGAGAACACTGAAGCTTTCTTT.